The 21 T cell receptor beta chains listed next were all sequenced from one sample in a study of CD8 T cells in Susac syndrome. Random hexamers primed reverse transcription of about 0.5 to 1 ug RNA. TCRdb independently ran MiXCR on the immunoSEQ multiplex PCR reads; one entry per CDR3 protein. Of about 150,000 distinct CDR3 sequences in the sample, approximately 95% were seen once. The sample comprised CD4+ T cells from PBMCs. Receptors were obtained from a human donor with Susac syndrome.

This sequence joins TRBV7-2 and TRBJ2-5, with D possibly being TRBD2 (6 bases). Deletions cut 1 base from V and 8 bases from J, with 23 bases between. The CDR3 loop spans 17 amino acids. Germline V gene sequence: CDR1 SGHTA, CDR2 FQGNSA. CDR3 in DNA: TGTGCCAGCAGCTTAGAAGGGCGGGTAGCGGCTCAAGGAACCCAGTACTTC. It codes for CASSLEGRVAAQGTQYF.

The chain couples TRBV15 to TRBJ2-3, with TRBD1 matching 8 bases. V lost 8 bases to trimming and J lost 0 bases; unmatched junction nucleotides: 4. CDR1 is LNHNV and CDR2 is YYDKDF in the germline V gene (reference sequence). The CDR3 spans 14 residues. The DNA of the CDR3 is TGTGCCACCGCGGACAGGGCAAGCACAGATACGCAGTATTTT. Its protein product is CATADRASTDTQYF.

V and J are TRBV20-1 and TRBJ1-2, with D possibly matching TRBD1 (5 bases). The CDR3 is 16 residues long. Germline V gene data show CDR1 as DFQATT and CDR2 as SNEGSKA (reference sequence). V was pared by 3 bases and J by 0 bases, with 17 bases between. This CDR3 reads CSARGTAGIANYGYTF. In nucleotides, the CDR3 is TGCAGTGCTAGGGGGACCGCCGGAATAGCTAACTATGGCTACACCTTC.

CDR3 DNA: TGCGCCAGCAGCTTGAAGGGAATGAACACTGAAGCTTTCTTT. Encoded protein: CASSLKGMNTEAFF. The chain links TRBV5-1 to TRBJ1-1; D is unresolved. Deletions cut 1 base from V and 0 bases from J, with 7 bases between. Germline CDR1 SGHRS, CDR2 YFSETQ. There are 14 residues in the CDR3.

This rearrangement joins TRBV12-3 or TRBV12-4 to TRBJ1-2, with D possibly being TRBD1 (5 bases). The CDR3 spans 13 residues. The V and J ends lost 7 bases and 7 bases respectively, with 16 bases between them. CDR3 sequence: CASKARAGFGYTF. The CDR3 coding sequence is TGTGCCAGCAAGGCCAGGGCTGGGTTTGGCTACACCTTC.

This clonotype came up a few times. The CDR3: CSVGSSYEQYF. CDR3 nucleotides: TGCAGCGTTGGGTCCAGCTACGAGCAGTACTTC. The chain carries TRBV29-1 and TRBJ2-7, with unresolved D. CDR1 SQVTM and CDR2 ANQGSEA come from the germline V gene. This CDR3 region has 11 residues. V shed 4 bases and J shed 3 bases, with 7 bases lying between them.

The genes are TRBV2 and TRBJ2-3, with TRBD2 as a possible D gene (6 bases). The CDR3 length is 14 residues. CDR1 and CDR2 (germline): SNHLY, FYNNEI. V was pared by 7 bases and J by 3 bases, with 14 bases between. The CDR3 protein is CASIRQGGTDTQYF. Written as DNA, the CDR3 is TGTGCCAGCATCCGGCAGGGAGGTACAGATACGCAGTATTTT. Full variable domain (remainder filled in from reference TRBV2 and TRBJ2-3): EPEVTQTPSHQVTQMGQEVILRCVPISNHLYFYWYRQILGQKVEFLVSFYNNEISEKSEIFDDQFSVERPDGSNFTLKIRSTKLEDSAMYFCASIRQGGTDTQYFGPGTRLTVL.

V and J are TRBV23-1 and TRBJ1-1; no clear D gene. TRBV23-1 is an open reading frame, and its role is uncertain. This CDR3 is 11 amino acids long. V gave up 7 bases and J gave up 8 bases, with 11 bases separating them. CDR3 bases: TGCGCCAGCACCTCCGGGCCCGAAGCTTTCTTT. Translating it yields CASTSGPEAFF.

The genes are TRBV7-2 and TRBJ2-2; possibly TRBD2 for D (6 bases). Deletions cut 5 bases from V and 7 bases from J, with 14 bases between. The CDR3 spans 14 residues. Per the germline V gene, CDR1 is SGHTA and CDR2 is FQGNSA. CDR3: CASSPGVRRGELFF. The CDR3 DNA follows: TGTGCCAGCAGCCCGGGGGTCCGGCGCGGGGAGCTGTTTTTT. Looking up the rest from reference TRBV7-2 and TRBJ2-2 gives the full variable domain: GAGVSQSPSNKVTEKGKDVELRCDPISGHTALYWYRQSLGQGLEFLIYFQGNSAPDKSGLPSDRFSAERTGGSVSTLTIQRTQQEDSAVYLCASSPGVRRGELFFGEGSRLTVL.

The chain combines TRBV6-2 or TRBV6-3 with TRBJ1-1; no clear D. Trimming took 2 bases from V and 1 from J, leaving 5 bases between them. CDR1 is MNHEY and CDR2 is SVGEGT in the germline V gene. The CDR3 runs to 13 residues. CDR3 DNA sequence: TGTGCCAGCAGTTACCGACCGAACACTGAAGCTTTCTTT. It is translated as CASSYRPNTEAFF.

The gene calls are TRBV29-1 and TRBJ2-1, with 8 bases identical to TRBD2. The CDR3 loop spans 11 amino acids. Trimming cost V 5 bases and J 6 bases; bases outside gene matches: 0. In germline, CDR1 is SQVTM, CDR2 ANQGSEA. CDR3 residues: CSVRGGNEQFF. The CDR3 DNA reads as TGCAGCGTTCGGGGGGGCAATGAGCAGTTCTTC.

The chain is built from TRBV19 and TRBJ1-5; TRBD1 might be the D (6 bases). This CDR3 is 13 amino acids long. Per germline, CDR1 LNHDA and CDR2 SQIVND (reference sequence). Trimming pared 3 bases from V and 7 bases from J, leaving 10 bases between. The CDR3 sequence: CASSITGLQPQHF. The DNA for the CDR3 is TGTGCCAGTAGTATTACAGGGCTACAGCCCCAGCATTTT.

The chain combines TRBV20-1 with TRBJ2-1; possible D gene TRBD1, 6 bases. The germline CDR1 and CDR2 sequences are DFQATT and SNEGSKA (reference sequence). This CDR3 is built from 14 residues. The CDR3 nucleotides read TGCAGCATATATATATTAACAGGGAGCAATGAGCAGTTCTTC. Translating gives CSIYILTGSNEQFF.

The chain has TRBV11-2 and TRBJ2-3, with 9 bases fitting TRBD1. The trim removed 1 base at V and 7 bases at J, leaving 6 bases unmatched. CDR3 size: 15 residues. From germline, CDR1 is SGHAT and CDR2 FQNNGV. CDR3 in DNA: TGTGCCAGCAGCTTAGGGTCGACAGGGGGGAATACGCAGTATTTT. It specifies CASSLGSTGGNTQYF.

The chain combines TRBV7-3 with TRBJ2-2; D is ambiguous. There are 13 residues in the CDR3. The germline gives CDR1 SGHTA, CDR2 FQGTGA. V lost 10 bases and J lost 4, with 13 bases in between. The CDR3 coding sequence is TGTGCCACCGCCCCCATCCGCACCGGGGAGCTGTTTTTT. This translates into CATAPIRTGELFF.

This clonotype was seen a single time. This chain connects TRBV20-1 to TRBJ2-7; TRBD2 agrees at 10 bases. The CDR3 consists of 15 residues. J was trimmed by 2 bases and V by 0 bases; bases with no gene match: 4. Per the germline V gene, CDR1 is DFQATT and CDR2 is SNEGSKA (reference sequence). CDR3 amino acids: CSARDGSGGAYEQYF. The DNA of the CDR3 is TGCAGTGCTAGAGATGGGAGCGGGGGGGCCTACGAGCAGTACTTC.

This clonotype appeared a single time. The V call is TRBV7-9, the J call TRBJ2-7; D possibly corresponds to TRBD1 (6 bases). Germline lookup yields CDR1 SEHNR and CDR2 FQNEAQ (reference sequence). Deletions cut 3 bases from V and 5 bases from J, with 11 bases between. The CDR3 extends over 13 amino acids. CDR3 sequence: CASSLVAGDEQYF. The CDR3 bases are TGTGCCAGCAGCTTGGTAGCAGGGGACGAGCAGTACTTC.

The rearrangement links TRBV20-1 to TRBJ2-1, with TRBD2 matching 13 bases. The germline V gene encodes CDR1 DFQATT and CDR2 SNEGSKA (reference sequence). The junction had 7 bases not matched to a gene; V was cut back by 5 bases and J by 9 bases. The CDR3 has 14 residues. CDR3 DNA sequence: TGCAGTGCTGCTGGGACTAGCGGGGTGCGTGAGCAGTTCTTC. As protein: CSAAGTSGVREQFF.

The chain employs TRBV7-8 and TRBJ2-2; D gene uncertain. V lost 2 bases and J lost 0, with 13 bases in between. Germline CDR1 is SGHVS and CDR2 is FQNEAQ. The CDR3 runs 17 residues. The CDR3 nucleotides read TGTGCCAGCAGCTTACGTTTGCGTACTCCGAACACCGGGGAGCTGTTTTTT. Translating it yields CASSLRLRTPNTGELFF.

The chain couples TRBV6-4 to TRBJ2-1; TRBD1 might be the D (6 bases). The CDR3 loop spans 14 amino acids. Trimming shortened V by 3 bases and J by 0 bases, and 6 bases separated the two germline ends. Germline V gene data show CDR1 as MRHNA and CDR2 as SNTAGT. The DNA of the CDR3 is TGTGCCAGCAGTGAGGACAGCTCCTACAATGAGCAGTTCTTC. Residues: CASSEDSSYNEQFF.

This chain uses TRBV9 with TRBJ1-1, with a weak D call TRBD1 (5 bases). V was shortened by 3 bases and J by 1 base, with 10 bases between the two germline ends. The CDR3 loop spans 14 amino acids. Germline V gives CDR1 SGDLS, CDR2 YYNGEE. CDR3 DNA sequence: TGTGCCAGCAGCGCCGGGGGTCGGAACACTGAAGCTTTCTTT. Translation gives CASSAGGRNTEAFF. Looking up the rest from reference TRBV9 and TRBJ1-1 gives the full variable domain: DSGVTQTPKHLITATGQRVTLRCSPRSGDLSVYWYQQSLDQGLQFLIQYYNGEERAKGNILERFSAQQFPDLHSELNLSSLELGDSALYFCASSAGGRNTEAFFGQGTRLTVV.